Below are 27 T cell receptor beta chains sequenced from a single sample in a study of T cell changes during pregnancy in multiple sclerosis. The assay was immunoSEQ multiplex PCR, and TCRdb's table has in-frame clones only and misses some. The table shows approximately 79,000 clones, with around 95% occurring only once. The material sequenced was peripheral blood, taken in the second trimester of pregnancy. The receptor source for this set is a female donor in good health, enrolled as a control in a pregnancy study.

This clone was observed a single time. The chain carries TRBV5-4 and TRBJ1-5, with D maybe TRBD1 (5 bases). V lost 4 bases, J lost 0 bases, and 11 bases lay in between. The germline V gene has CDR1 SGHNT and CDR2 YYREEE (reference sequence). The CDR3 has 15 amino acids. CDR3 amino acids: CASSRGGDSNQPQHF. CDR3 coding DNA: TGTGCCAGCAGCCGGGGGGGGGATAGCAATCAGCCCCAGCATTTT.

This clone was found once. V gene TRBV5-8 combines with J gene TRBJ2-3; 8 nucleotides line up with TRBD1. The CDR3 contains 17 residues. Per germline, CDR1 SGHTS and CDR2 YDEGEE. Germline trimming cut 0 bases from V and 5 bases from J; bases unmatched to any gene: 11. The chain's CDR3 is CASSLAIGRGLVDTQYF. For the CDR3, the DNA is TGTGCCAGCAGCTTGGCCATTGGCAGGGGGCTTGTAGATACGCAGTATTTT.

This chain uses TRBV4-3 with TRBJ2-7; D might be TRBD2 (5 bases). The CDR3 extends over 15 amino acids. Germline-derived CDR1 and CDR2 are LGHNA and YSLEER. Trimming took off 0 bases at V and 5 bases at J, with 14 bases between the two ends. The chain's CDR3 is CASSQEREPKDEQYF. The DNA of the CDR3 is TGCGCCAGCAGCCAAGAAAGGGAGCCTAAGGACGAGCAGTACTTC.

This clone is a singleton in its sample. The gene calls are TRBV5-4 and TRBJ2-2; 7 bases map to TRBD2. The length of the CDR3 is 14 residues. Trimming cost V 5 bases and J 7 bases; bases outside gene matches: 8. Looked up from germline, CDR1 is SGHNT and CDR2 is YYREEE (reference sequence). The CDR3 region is CASSLMGRDGELFF. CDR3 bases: TGTGCCAGCAGTCTGATGGGGAGGGACGGGGAGCTGTTTTTT.

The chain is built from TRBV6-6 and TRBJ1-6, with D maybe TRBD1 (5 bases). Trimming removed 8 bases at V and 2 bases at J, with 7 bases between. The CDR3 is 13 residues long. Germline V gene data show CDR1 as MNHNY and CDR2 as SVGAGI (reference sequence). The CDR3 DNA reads TGTGCCAGCGGGGCAGCCTATAATTCACCCCTCCACTTT. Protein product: CASGAAYNSPLHF.

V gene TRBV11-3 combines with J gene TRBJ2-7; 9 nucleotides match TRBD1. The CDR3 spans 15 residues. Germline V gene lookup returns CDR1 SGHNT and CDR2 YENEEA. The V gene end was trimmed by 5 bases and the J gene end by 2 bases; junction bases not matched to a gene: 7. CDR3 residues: CASSPAGTGTYEQYF. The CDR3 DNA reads TGTGCCAGCAGCCCGGCGGGGACAGGGACCTACGAGCAGTACTTC.

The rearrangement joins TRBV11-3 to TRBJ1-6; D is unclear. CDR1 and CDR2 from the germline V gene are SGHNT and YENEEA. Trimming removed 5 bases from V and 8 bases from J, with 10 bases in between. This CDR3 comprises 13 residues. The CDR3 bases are TGTGCCAGCAGCATTACGGTGGATTCACCCCTCCACTTT. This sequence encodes CASSITVDSPLHF.

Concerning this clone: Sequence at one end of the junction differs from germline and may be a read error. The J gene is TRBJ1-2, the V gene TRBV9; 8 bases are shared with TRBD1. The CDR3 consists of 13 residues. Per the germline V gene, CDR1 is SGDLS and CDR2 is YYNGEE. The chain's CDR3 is CASSAGRDRPPHF. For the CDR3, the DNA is TGTGCCAGCAGCGCCGGTAGGGACAGGCCACCCCACTTC.

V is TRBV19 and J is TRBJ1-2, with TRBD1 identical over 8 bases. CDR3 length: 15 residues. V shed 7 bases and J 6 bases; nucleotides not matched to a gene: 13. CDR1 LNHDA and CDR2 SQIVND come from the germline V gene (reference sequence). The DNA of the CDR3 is TGTGCCAGTACCCACACTCAGGGGGCCCCGGATGGCTACACCTTC. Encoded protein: CASTHTQGAPDGYTF. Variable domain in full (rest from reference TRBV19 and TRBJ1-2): DGGITQSPKYLFRKEGQNVTLSCEQNLNHDAMYWYRQDPGQGLRLIYYSQIVNDFQKGDIAEGYSVSREKKESFPLTVTSAQKNPTAFYLCASTHTQGAPDGYTFGSGTRLTVV.

As DNA, the CDR3 is TGCAGCGTTGTTTTTTGGACTAGCGGGGGAGTCAATGAGCAGTTCTTC. It is translated as CSVVFWTSGGVNEQFF. The chain employs TRBV29-1 and TRBJ2-1, with TRBD2 matching over 13 bases. This CDR3 contains 16 residues. CDR1 is SQVTM, CDR2 ANQGSEA, per germline. Losses at the gene ends were 4 bases for V and 6 bases for J; bases not matched to a gene: 9.

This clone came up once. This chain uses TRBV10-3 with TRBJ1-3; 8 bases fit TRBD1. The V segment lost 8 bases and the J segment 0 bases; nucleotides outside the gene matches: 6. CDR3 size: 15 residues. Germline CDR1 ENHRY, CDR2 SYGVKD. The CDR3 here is CAIGQDRASGNTIYF. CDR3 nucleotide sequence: TGTGCCATCGGTCAGGACAGGGCCTCTGGAAACACCATATATTTT.

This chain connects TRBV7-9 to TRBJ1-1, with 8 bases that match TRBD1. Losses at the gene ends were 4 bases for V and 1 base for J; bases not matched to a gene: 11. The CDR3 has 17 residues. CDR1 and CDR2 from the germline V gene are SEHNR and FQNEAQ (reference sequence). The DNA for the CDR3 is TGTGCCAGCAGCTGGACAGGGTTGGTCGGGAAGAACACTGAAGCTTTCTTT. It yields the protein CASSWTGLVGKNTEAFF.

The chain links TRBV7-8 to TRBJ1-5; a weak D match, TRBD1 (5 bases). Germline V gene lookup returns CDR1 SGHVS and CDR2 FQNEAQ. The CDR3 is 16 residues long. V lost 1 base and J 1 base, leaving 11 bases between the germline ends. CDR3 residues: CASSLVPGGSNQPQHF. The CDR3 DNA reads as TGTGCCAGCAGCTTAGTGCCCGGGGGAAGCAATCAGCCCCAGCATTTT.

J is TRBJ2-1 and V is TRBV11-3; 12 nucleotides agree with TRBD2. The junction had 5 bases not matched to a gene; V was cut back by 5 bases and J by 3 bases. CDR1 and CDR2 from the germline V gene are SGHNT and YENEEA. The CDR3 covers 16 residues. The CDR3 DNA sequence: TGTGCCAGCAGCCTACTAGCGGGGGGTAGCTACAATGAGCAGTTCTTC. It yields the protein CASSLLAGGSYNEQFF.

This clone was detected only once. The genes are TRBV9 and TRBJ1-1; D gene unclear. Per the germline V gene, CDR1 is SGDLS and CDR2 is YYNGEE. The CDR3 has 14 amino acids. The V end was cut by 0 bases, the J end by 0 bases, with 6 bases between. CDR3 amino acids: CASSVEQLNTEAFF. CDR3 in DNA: TGTGCCAGCAGCGTAGAACAATTGAACACTGAAGCTTTCTTT.

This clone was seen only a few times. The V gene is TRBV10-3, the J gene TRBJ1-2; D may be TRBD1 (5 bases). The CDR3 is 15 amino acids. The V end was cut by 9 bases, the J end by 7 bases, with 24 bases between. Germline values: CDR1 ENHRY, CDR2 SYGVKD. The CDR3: CAILKTTDLQGGYTF. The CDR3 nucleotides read TGTGCCATACTAAAGACAACCGATTTGCAGGGTGGCTACACCTTC.

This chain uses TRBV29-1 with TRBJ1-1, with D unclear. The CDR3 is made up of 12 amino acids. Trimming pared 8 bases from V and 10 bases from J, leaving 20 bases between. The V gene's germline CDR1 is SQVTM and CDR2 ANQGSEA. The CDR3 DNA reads TGCAGCAGCACTCAAACGGGTTTCGGAGCTTTCTTT. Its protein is CSSTQTGFGAFF.

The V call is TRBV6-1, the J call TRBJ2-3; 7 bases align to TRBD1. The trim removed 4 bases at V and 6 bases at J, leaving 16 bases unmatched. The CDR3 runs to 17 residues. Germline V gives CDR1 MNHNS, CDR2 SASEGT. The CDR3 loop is CASSVLARDSGADTQYF. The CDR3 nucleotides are TGTGCCAGCAGTGTTTTGGCCCGGGACAGTGGGGCCGATACGCAGTATTTT.

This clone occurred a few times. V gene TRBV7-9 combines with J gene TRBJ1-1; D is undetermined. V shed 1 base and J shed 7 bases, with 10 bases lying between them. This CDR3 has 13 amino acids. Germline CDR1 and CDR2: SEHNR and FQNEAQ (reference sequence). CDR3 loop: CASSLVDTDEAFF. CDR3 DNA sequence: TGTGCCAGCAGCTTAGTCGACACGGATGAAGCTTTCTTT.

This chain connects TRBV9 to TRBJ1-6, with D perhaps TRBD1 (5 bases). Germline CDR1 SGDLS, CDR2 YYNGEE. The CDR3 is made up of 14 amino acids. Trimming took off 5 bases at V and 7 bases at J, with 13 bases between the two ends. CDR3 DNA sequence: TGTGCCAGCAGGGGAGGGACCTCCAATTCACCCCTCCACTTT. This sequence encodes CASRGGTSNSPLHF.

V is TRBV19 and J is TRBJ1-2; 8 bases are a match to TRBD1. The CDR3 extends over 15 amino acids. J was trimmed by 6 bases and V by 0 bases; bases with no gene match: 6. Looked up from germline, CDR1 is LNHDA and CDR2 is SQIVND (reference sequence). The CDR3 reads CASSIEDRGIHGYTF. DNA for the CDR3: TGTGCCAGTAGTATAGAAGACAGGGGAATCCATGGCTACACCTTC.

The CDR3 region is CASSLISGGGQDTQYF. CDR3 in DNA: TGTGCCAGCAGCTTAATTAGCGGGGGGGGTCAGGATACGCAGTATTTT. The chain links TRBV7-8 to TRBJ2-3; 11 positions agree with TRBD2. The CDR3 consists of 16 residues. J was trimmed by 6 bases and V by 2 bases; bases with no gene match: 7. Germline V gene lookup returns CDR1 SGHVS and CDR2 FQNEAQ.

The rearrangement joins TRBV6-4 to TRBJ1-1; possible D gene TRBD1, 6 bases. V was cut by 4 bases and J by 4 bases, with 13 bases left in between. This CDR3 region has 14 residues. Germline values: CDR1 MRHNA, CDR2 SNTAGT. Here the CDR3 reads CASSATGRGTEAFF. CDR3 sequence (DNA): TGTGCCAGCAGTGCAACAGGGAGGGGCACTGAAGCTTTCTTT.

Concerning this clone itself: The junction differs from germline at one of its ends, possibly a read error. The CDR3 protein is CASSQEVGDAQYF. The CDR3 nucleotides are TGCGCCAGCAGCCAAGAGGTGGGAGATGCGCAGTATTTT. The V and J genes are TRBV4-1 and TRBJ2-3; tentative D call: TRBD2 (5 bases). Germline V gene sequence: CDR1 MGHRA, CDR2 YSYEKL. The CDR3 extends over 13 amino acids.

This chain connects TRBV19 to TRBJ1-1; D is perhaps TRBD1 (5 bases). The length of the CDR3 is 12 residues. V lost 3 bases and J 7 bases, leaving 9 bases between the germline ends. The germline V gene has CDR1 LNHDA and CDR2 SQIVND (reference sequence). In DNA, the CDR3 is TGTGCCAGTAGTATGGGGCAGCTTGAAGCTTTCTTT. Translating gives CASSMGQLEAFF.

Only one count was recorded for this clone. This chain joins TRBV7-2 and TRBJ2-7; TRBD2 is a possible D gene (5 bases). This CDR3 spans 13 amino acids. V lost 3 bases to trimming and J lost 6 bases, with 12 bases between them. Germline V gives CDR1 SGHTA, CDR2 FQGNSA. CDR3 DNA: TGTGCCAGCAGCTTGGGTGGGGAGCGCGAGCAGTACTTC. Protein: CASSLGGEREQYF.

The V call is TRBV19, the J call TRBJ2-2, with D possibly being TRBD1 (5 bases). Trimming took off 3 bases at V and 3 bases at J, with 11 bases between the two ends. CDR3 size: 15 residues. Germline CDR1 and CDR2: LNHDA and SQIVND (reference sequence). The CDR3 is CASSIIGADTGELFF. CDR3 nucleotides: TGTGCCAGTAGTATTATAGGGGCAGACACCGGGGAGCTGTTTTTT. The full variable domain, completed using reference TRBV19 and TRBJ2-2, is DGGITQSPKYLFRKEGQNVTLSCEQNLNHDAMYWYRQDPGQGLRLIYYSQIVNDFQKGDIAEGYSVSREKKESFPLTVTSAQKNPTAFYLCASSIIGADTGELFFGEGSRLTVL.